This T cell receptor (beta chain) was sequenced in a study of patients and donors after allogeneic stem cell transplantation (dated by TCRdb to 2018 to 2021). This clonotype has more than one count but fewer than ten. Its antigen specificity is not known. Base-call qualities are not available, and no considerably larger clone is one nucleotide away. V loses 5 bases of germline sequence and J loses 7 bases, and the interval between the two ends is 8 bases. The CDR3 goes from the cysteine to the phenylalanine over 12 residues. The CDR3 DNA has 36 bases and is translated from base 1. Libraries came from RT-PCR. The reads were generated on a NextSeq 550. The public reads were reprocessed in TCRdb via fastp at Q25 and MiXCR, keeping in-frame beta chains. Each CDR3 protein appears once, grouped with its most common genes and DNA. The sample table shows over 200,000 distinct CDR3 sequences, and about 38% are seen once. The top ten hold 11% of the sample.

This TCR came from a human donor who was either an allogeneic HSCT recipient or a stem cell or donor lymphocyte infusion donor (not recorded which). It is not recorded whose cells these are; they may come from a transplant donor. Sequenced input: blood, either unsorted or a sorted T cell fraction (not recorded which). The V and J segments used are TRBV12-3 or TRBV12-4 and TRBJ1-4, with no confident D gene call. The DNA sequence follows: TGTGCCAGCAGTCGGACCACTGAAAAACTGTTTTTT. This encodes CASSRTTEKLFF.